This record covers a single T cell receptor (beta chain). Its target antigen remains unknown. Base qualities are not at hand, and no much larger clone is one base apart. TCR beta CDR3 regions were amplified from RNA transcripts. The TCR CDR3 was subjected to a first round of RT-PCR using the HTBI primer set and the Qiagen OneStep RT-PCR kit. The libraries were constructed in a second round of multiplex PCR and then size-selected and purified. Sequencing of the libraries was done on an Illumina HiSeq2000 using paired-end 100 bp reads. The study's own analysis went as follows. SOAPnuke was used to process the raw data, with reads discarded if the reads contained adapters or uncalled bases, had a mean Phred below 15, or lacked an exact constant-primer or identifier match. COPE v1.2.5 was used to merge high-quality paired reads, and clonotypes were defined as unique nucleotide sequences. MiTCR v1.1 was used to align the clonotypes against IMGT TRBV, TRBD and TRBJ reference segments. Only V-J combinations with frequency above 0.0001, covering 99% to 99.2% of repertoires, were analysed. A TCS score was defined as the ratio between F50 (clonal expansion) and ExV (chaos), using BLOSUM62-based TCRdist between CDR3 peptides within each V-J. Welch's t-statistics and random forest reduced some 510 V-J features to 10 to 15, which were used in a naive Bayes classifier (R e1071). Starting from the raw public reads, TCRdb applied fastp trimming at Q25, assembled clones with MiXCR and retained in-frame beta chains. Rows are unified per CDR3 protein, each entry keeping the most common DNA and genes. TCRdb assigned the V and J calls; the authors' analysis was not used. This sample comprises some 760,000 distinct CDR3 sequences, 12% to 15% of them detected only once. Together, the top ten hold roughly 10% of the sample.

This record belongs to a study of T cells in Graves' hyperthyroidism and ophthalmopathy (dated by TCRdb to between 2019 and 2020). Some background on the complete study: Peripheral blood was sampled at the time of initial diagnosis, prior to any treatment. Prospective prediction of ophthalmopathy was tested in an independent validation cohort of some 20 hyperthyroidism patients and 17 patients who later progressed to ophthalmopathy. After blood sampling, hyperthyroidism patients were treated with methimazole at a starting dose of 30 mg daily, and ophthalmopathy patients were treated with high-dose intravenous methylprednisolone. The paper reports TCR Vbeta CDR3 sequencing of over 120 peripheral blood samples: under 45 ophthalmopathy, 75 to 80 hyperthyroidism and approximately 17 progressor patients. The study also compared thyroid tissue and blood T-cell repertoires from 5 to 7 Graves' hyperthyroidism patients. To identify TCR V-J signatures that set the groups apart, the researchers used a discovery cohort of about a hundred patients, made up of 40 to 45 with Graves' ophthalmopathy and about 59 with stable Graves' hyperthyroidism. The roughly 91 discovery patients were randomly split 7:3 into training and test sets.

Study-wide findings and limitations: A model built on a 13 V-J signature distinguished ophthalmopathy from stable hyperthyroidism, reaching 87.88% sensitivity and about 81% specificity in cross-validation and 80%/75% in testing. No statistical method was used to set the sample size in advance, and investigators knew the group allocation. Most expanded thyroid clonotypes (frequency above 0.001) were also found in blood, which suggests that blood repertoires may mirror thyroid immune responses. In validation, progression to ophthalmopathy was predicted by the model with 70% to 71% sensitivity and nearly 75% specificity, a median of approximately 6.5 months before onset.

Inclusive of the bounding cysteine and phenylalanine, the CDR3 is 15 residues long. Of all the DNA, just the CDR3 is kept, 45 bases in frame from base 1. CDR1 and CDR2 (SEHNR, FQNEAQ) derive from the germline V gene (reference sequence). V is shortened by 3 bases, J by 7 bases, and the region joining them spans 18 bases. Stable Graves' hyperthyroidism was defined as no progression to ophthalmopathy during 18 months of follow-up. Hyperthyroidism patients were aged 18 to 65 years and newly diagnosed, with disease duration of less than 2 months. Any patient with an uncontrolled infection, another autoimmune disease, pregnancy or lactation was excluded. Clinical symptoms, serum thyroxine and TRAb, thyroid ultrasound, and orbital computed tomography formed the basis for the diagnoses. PBMCs were isolated from about 9.2 ml of fresh peripheral blood by Ficoll-Paque density gradient centrifugation. Total RNA was extracted with Trizol reagent, and quality was checked on an Agilent 2100 Bioanalyzer.

The sequence came from a woman aged 18-35 years with Graves' hyperthyroidism. Material: blood. Here the chain combines TRBV7-9 and TRBJ2-5; the D gene cannot be resolved beyond TRBD1 or TRBD2, each matching 5 bases. The DNA reads as follows: TGTGCCAGCAGCTTGATCCGGGGCCTCGACGGGACCCAGTACTTC. The resulting protein is CASSLIRGLDGTQYF. This CDR3, with the reference TRBV7-9 and TRBJ2-5 proteins standing in past its ends, gives the full variable domain DTGVSQNPRHKITKRGQNVTFRCDPISEHNRLYWYRQTLGQGPEFLTYFQNEAQLEKSRLLSDRFSAERPKGSFSTLEIQRTEQGDSAMYLCASSLIRGLDGTQYFGPGTRLLVL.